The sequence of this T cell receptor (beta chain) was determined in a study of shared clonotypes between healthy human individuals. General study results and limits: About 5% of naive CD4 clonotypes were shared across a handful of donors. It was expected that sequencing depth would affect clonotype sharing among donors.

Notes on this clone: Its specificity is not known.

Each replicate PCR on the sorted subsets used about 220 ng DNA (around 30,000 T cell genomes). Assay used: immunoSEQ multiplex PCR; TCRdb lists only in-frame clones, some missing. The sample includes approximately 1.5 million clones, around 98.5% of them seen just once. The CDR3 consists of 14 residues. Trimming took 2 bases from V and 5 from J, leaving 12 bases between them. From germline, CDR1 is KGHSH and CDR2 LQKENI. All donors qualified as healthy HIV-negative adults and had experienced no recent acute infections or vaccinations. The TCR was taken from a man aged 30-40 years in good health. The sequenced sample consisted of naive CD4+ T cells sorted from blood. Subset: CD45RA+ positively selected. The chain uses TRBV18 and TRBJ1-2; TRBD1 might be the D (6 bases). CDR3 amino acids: CASSPAGTPYGYTF. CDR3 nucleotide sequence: TGTGCCAGCTCACCAGCCGGGACACCTTATGGCTACACCTTC.